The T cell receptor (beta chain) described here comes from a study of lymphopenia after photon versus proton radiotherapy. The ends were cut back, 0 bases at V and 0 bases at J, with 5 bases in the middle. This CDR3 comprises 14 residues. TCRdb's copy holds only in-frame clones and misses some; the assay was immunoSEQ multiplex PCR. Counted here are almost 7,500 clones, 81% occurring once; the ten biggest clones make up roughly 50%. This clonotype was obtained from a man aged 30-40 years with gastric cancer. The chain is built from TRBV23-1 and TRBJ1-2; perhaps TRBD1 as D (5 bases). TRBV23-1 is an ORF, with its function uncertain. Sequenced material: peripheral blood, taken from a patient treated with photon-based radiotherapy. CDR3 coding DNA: TGCGCCAGCAGTCAATCGGGGCCTAACTATGGCTACACCTTC. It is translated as CASSQSGPNYGYTF.